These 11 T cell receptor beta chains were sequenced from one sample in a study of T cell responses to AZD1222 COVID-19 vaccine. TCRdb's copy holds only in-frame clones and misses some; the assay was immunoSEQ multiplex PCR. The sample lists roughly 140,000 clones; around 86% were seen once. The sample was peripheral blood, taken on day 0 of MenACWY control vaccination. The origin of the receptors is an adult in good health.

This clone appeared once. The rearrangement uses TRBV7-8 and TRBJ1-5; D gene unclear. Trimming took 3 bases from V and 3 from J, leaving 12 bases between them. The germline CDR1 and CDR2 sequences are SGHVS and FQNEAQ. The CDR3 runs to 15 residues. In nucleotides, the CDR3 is TGTGCCAGCAGCTTCTCGGCAGGACCCAATCAGCCCCAGCATTTT. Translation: CASSFSAGPNQPQHF.

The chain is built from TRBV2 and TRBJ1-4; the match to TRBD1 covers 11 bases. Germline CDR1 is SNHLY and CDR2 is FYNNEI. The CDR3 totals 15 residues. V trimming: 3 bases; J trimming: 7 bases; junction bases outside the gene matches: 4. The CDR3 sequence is CASSDPGQGVEKLFF. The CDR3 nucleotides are TGTGCCAGCAGTGACCCGGGACAGGGGGTTGAAAAACTGTTTTTT.

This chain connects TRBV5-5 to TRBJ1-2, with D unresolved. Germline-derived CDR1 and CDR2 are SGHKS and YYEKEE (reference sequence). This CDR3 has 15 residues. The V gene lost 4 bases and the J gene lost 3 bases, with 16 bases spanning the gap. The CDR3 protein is CASSPILRADYGYTF. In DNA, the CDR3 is TGTGCCAGCAGCCCTATCCTAAGGGCCGACTATGGCTACACCTTC.

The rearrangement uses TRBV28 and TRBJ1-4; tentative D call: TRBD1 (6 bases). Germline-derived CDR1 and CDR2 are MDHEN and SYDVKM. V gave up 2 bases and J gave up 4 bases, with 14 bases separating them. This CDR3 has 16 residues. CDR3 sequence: CASSLGGHSYNEKLFF. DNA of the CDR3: TGTGCCAGCAGTTTAGGGGGACACTCCTATAATGAAAAACTGTTTTTT.

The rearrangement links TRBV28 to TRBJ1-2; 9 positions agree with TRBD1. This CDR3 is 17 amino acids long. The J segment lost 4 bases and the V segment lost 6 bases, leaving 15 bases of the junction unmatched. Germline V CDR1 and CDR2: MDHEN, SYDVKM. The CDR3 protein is CASSQNLGTGSGYGYTF. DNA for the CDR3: TGTGCCAGCAGCCAAAATCTAGGGACAGGGAGTGGCTATGGCTACACCTTC.

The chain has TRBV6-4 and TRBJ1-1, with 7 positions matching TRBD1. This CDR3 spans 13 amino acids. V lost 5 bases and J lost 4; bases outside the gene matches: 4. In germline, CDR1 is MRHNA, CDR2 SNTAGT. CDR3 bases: TGTGCCAGCAGTAGGGACAGAACCACTGAAGCTTTCTTT. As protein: CASSRDRTTEAFF.

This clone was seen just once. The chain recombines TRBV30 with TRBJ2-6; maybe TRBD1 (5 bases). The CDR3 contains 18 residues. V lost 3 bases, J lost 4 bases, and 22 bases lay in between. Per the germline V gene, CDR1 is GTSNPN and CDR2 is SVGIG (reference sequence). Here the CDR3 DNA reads TGTGCCTGGAGAAGGAGTACAGGCCTGATTTTCGGGGCCAACGTCCTGACTTTC. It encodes CAWRRSTGLIFGANVLTF.

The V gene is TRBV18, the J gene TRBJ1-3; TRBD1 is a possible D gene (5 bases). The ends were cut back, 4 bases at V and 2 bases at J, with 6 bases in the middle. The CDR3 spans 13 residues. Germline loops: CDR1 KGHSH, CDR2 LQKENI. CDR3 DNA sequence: TGTGCCAGCTCACTACAGGCTGGAAACACCATATATTTT. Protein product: CASSLQAGNTIYF. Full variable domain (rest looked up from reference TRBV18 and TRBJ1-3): NAGVMQNPRHLVRRRGQEARLRCSPMKGHSHVYWYRQLPEEGLKFMVYLQKENIIDESGMPKERFSAEFPKEGPSILRIQQVVRGDSAAYFCASSLQAGNTIYFGEGSWLTVV.

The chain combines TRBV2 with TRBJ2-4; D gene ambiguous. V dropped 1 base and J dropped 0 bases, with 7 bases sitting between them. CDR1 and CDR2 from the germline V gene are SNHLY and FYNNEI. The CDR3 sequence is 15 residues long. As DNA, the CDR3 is TGTGCCAGCAGTGAAGATCGAAGAGCCAAAAACATTCAGTACTTC. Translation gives CASSEDRRAKNIQYF. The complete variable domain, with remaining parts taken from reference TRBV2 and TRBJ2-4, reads EPEVTQTPSHQVTQMGQEVILRCVPISNHLYFYWYRQILGQKVEFLVSFYNNEISEKSEIFDDQFSVERPDGSNFTLKIRSTKLEDSAMYFCASSEDRRAKNIQYFGAGTRLSVL.

DNA of the CDR3: TGTGCCAGCAGCTCCCGGGCGACGGGGGGGCAAGATACGCAGTATTTT. Amino acids: CASSSRATGGQDTQYF. The chain uses TRBV7-9 and TRBJ2-3, with 8 bases matching TRBD2. CDR3 length equals 16 residues. Germline assignment: CDR1 SEHNR and CDR2 FQNEAQ (reference sequence). Trimming at V came to 4 bases and at J to 5 bases, leaving 11 bases not matched to a gene.

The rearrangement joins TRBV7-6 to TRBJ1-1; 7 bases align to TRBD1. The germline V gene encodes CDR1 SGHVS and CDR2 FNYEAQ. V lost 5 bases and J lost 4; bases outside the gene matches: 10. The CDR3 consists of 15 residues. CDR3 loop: CASSTQTGVRTEAFF. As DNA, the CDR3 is TGTGCCAGCAGCACCCAAACAGGGGTCCGCACTGAAGCTTTCTTT.